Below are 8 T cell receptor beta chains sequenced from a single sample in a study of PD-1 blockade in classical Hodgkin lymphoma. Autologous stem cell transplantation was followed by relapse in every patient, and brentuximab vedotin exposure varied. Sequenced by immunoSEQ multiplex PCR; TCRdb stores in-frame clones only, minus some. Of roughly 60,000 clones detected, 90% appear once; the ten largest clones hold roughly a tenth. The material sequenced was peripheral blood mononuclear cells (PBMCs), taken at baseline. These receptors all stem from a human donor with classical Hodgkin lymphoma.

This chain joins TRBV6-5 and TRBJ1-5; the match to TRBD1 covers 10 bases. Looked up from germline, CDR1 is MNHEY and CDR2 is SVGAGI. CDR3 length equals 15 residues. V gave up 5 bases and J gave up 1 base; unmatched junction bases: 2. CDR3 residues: CASSRQGASNQPQHF. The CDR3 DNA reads TGTGCCAGCAGTCGACAGGGGGCGAGCAATCAGCCCCAGCATTTT.

The DNA of the CDR3 is TGTGCCAGCAGCTTGTCCCCCCTTGAGACCCAGTACTTC. Translation: CASSLSPLETQYF. The chain joins TRBV7-9 to TRBJ2-5; D remains unclear. The CDR3 totals 13 residues. CDR1 is SEHNR and CDR2 is FQNEAQ in the germline V gene (reference sequence). V shed 3 bases and J shed 5 bases, with 10 bases lying between them.

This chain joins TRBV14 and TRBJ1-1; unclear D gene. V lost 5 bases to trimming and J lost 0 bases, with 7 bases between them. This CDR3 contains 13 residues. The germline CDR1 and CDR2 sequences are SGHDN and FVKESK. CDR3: CASSITMNTEAFF. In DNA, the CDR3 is TGTGCCAGCAGCATTACAATGAACACTGAAGCTTTCTTT.

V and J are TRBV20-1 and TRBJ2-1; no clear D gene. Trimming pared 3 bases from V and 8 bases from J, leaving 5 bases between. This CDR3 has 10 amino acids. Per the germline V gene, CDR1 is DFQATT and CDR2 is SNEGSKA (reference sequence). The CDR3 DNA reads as TGCAGTGCTAGTGAGGATGAGCAGTTCTTC. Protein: CSASEDEQFF.

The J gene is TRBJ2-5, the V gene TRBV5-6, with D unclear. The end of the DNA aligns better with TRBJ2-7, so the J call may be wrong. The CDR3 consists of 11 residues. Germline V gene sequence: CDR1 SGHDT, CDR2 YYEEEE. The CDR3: CASSRFHEQYF. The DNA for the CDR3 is TGTGCCAGCAGCCGATTCCACGAGCAGTACTTC.

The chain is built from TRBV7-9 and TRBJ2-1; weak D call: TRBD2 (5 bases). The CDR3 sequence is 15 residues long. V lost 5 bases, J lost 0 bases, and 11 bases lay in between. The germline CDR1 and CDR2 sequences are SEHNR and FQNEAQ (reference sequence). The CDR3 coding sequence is TGTGCCAGCAGCCAGTGGGCGGGCTCCTACAATGAGCAGTTCTTC. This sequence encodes CASSQWAGSYNEQFF.

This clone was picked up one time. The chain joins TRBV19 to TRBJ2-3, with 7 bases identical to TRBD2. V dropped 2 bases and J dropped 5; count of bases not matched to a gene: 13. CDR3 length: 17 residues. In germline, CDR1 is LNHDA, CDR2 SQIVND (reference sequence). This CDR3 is CASSINVLAAKLDTQYF. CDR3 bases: TGTGCCAGTAGTATAAATGTCCTAGCGGCGAAGCTAGATACGCAGTATTTT. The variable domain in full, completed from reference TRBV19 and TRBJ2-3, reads DGGITQSPKYLFRKEGQNVTLSCEQNLNHDAMYWYRQDPGQGLRLIYYSQIVNDFQKGDIAEGYSVSREKKESFPLTVTSAQKNPTAFYLCASSINVLAAKLDTQYFGPGTRLTVL.

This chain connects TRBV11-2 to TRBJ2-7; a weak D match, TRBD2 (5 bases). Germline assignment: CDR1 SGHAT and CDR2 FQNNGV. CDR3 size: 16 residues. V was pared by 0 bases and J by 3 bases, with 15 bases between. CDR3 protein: CASSLDWRVNDYEQYF. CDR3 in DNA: TGTGCCAGCAGCTTAGATTGGCGGGTTAATGACTACGAGCAGTACTTC.